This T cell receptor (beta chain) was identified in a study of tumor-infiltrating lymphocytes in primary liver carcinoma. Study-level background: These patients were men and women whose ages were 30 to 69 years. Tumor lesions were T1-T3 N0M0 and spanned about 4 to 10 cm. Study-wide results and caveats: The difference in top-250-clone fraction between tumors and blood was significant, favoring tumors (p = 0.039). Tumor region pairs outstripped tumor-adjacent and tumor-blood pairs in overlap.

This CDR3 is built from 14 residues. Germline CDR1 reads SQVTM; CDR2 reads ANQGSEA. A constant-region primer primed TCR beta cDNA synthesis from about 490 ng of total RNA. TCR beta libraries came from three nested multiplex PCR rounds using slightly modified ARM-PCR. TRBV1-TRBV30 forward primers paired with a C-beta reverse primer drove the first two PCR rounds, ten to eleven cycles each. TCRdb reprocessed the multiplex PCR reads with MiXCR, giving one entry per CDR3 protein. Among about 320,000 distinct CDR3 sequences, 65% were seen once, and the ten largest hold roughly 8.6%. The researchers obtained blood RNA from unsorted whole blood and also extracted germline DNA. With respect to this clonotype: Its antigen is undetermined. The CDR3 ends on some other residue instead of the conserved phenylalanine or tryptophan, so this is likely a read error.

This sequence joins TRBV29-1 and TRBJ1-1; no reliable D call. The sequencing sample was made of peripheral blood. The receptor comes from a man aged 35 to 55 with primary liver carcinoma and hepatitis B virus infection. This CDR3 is CGVRPSGRNTEAFS. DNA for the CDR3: TGCGGCGTCCGCCCGTCCGGGAGAAACACTGAAGCTTTCTCT.